The 20 T cell receptor beta chains in this list originate from one sample, sequenced in a study of lymphopenia after photon versus proton radiotherapy. Method: immunoSEQ multiplex PCR; TCRdb's copy keeps in-frame clones and lacks some. The table includes around 30,000 clones, more than 75% detected once. The source material was peripheral blood, sampled from a patient treated with proton-based radiotherapy. The receptors were sampled from a woman between 55 and 75 years old with cholangiocarcinoma. Some clones in this sample may be carry-over from other donors' samples.

This clone was seen just once. The J gene is TRBJ2-1, the V gene TRBV15; D is possibly TRBD1 (6 bases). This CDR3 is 17 amino acids long. CDR1 and CDR2 (germline): LNHNV, YYDKDF (reference sequence). V lost 1 base to trimming and J lost 4 bases, with 17 bases between them. The DNA of the CDR3 is TGTGCCACCAGCAGAGCCCGCCCGGGACACACATACAATGAGCAGTTCTTC. Residues: CATSRARPGHTYNEQFF.

The chain carries TRBV5-1 and TRBJ1-5; no clear D. The CDR3 extends over 14 amino acids. The V end lost 4 bases, the J end lost 2 bases, and 10 bases lay between the germline ends. Germline V gene lookup returns CDR1 SGHRS and CDR2 YFSETQ. CDR3 in amino acids: CASSPSGGNQPQHF. DNA for the CDR3: TGCGCCAGCAGCCCAAGCGGCGGCAATCAGCCCCAGCATTTT.

The chain carries TRBV18 and TRBJ1-5, with D unresolved. The CDR3 covers 16 residues. Trimming left V 2 bases short and J 0 bases short, with 11 bases between. The germline gives CDR1 KGHSH, CDR2 LQKENI. The CDR3 sequence is CASSPGKQSSNQPQHF. The CDR3, as DNA: TGTGCCAGCTCACCAGGTAAACAAAGTAGCAATCAGCCCCAGCATTTT.

This chain uses TRBV27 with TRBJ2-5; D uncertain. The J call may be mistaken, given a closer DNA end match to TRBJ2-7. This CDR3 is built from 15 residues. Germline V gene data show CDR1 as MNHEY and CDR2 as SMNVEV (reference sequence). The CDR3, as DNA: TGTGCCAGCAGTTTATGGGCGCAGGAGTACCACGAGCAGTACTTC. Amino acid sequence: CASSLWAQEYHEQYF.

The chain is built from TRBV6-6 and TRBJ2-5, with unresolved D. Trimming cost V 2 bases and J 10 bases, with 14 bases left between them. Germline V lookup: CDR1 MNHNY, CDR2 SVGAGI (reference sequence). CDR3 length: 13 amino acids. CDR3 amino acids: CASSYPHSDGQYF. CDR3 sequence (DNA): TGTGCCAGCAGTTACCCTCATAGTGATGGCCAGTACTTC.

The chain employs TRBV7-2 and TRBJ1-1; D is uncertain. CDR1 is SGHTA, CDR2 FQGNSA, per germline. The CDR3 loop spans 15 amino acids. V lost 0 bases and J 10 bases, leaving 18 bases between the germline ends. CDR3 coding DNA: TGTGCCAGCAGCTTAGCGCTAATGGGAGGAAGGCTAGCTTTCTTT. It specifies CASSLALMGGRLAFF.

This sequence joins TRBV6-5 and TRBJ1-5; D unclear. V shed 2 bases and J shed 1 base, with 12 bases lying between them. Per the germline V gene, CDR1 is MNHEY and CDR2 is SVGAGI. The CDR3 covers 16 residues. In DNA form, the CDR3 reads TGTGCCAGCAGTTACCGAGGACCTTGGAGCAATCAGCCCCAGCATTTT. Its translation: CASSYRGPWSNQPQHF.

By share, this clone counts as medium-sized. The rearrangement uses TRBV2 and TRBJ2-3, with D perhaps matching TRBD2 (6 bases). The CDR3 is 12 amino acids. CDR1 is SNHLY, CDR2 FYNNEI, per germline. The V end was cut by 8 bases, the J end by 13 bases, with 19 bases between. The CDR3 bases are TGTGCCAGCGCGCCCTCGGAGGCTAGCGAGTATTTT. Residues: CASAPSEASEYF.

This sequence joins TRBV10-1 and TRBJ2-7; 11 nucleotides agree with TRBD2. Trimming at V came to 6 bases and at J to 6 bases, leaving 7 bases not matched to a gene. This CDR3 contains 14 residues. Germline-derived CDR1 and CDR2 are WNHNN and SYGVQD (reference sequence). DNA of the CDR3: TGCGCCAGCAGCGATAGCGGGAGGGGCGGCGAGCAGTACTTC. Translation: CASSDSGRGGEQYF.

This chain joins TRBV5-6 and TRBJ1-5, with D perhaps matching TRBD1 (6 bases). CDR3 size: 15 residues. Germline assignment: CDR1 SGHDT and CDR2 YYEEEE. V was pared by 5 bases and J by 4 bases, with 16 bases between. The CDR3 region is CASSPGAATNQPQHF. The CDR3 DNA sequence: TGTGCCAGCAGTCCAGGGGCCGCCACTAATCAGCCCCAGCATTTT. The full variable domain, rest sourced from reference TRBV5-6 and TRBJ1-5, is DAGVTQSPTHLIKTRGQQVTLRCSPKSGHDTVSWYQQALGQGPQFIFQYYEEEERQRGNFPDRFSGHQFPNYSSELNVNALLLGDSALYLCASSPGAATNQPQHFGDGTRLSIL.

The J gene is TRBJ1-2, the V gene TRBV19; D not resolved. The V gene lost 0 bases and the J gene lost 6 bases, with 14 bases spanning the gap. The CDR3 is made up of 15 amino acids. The germline V gene encodes CDR1 LNHDA and CDR2 SQIVND (reference sequence). CDR3 bases: TGTGCCAGTAGTATAGATGCCGACATTCCCCATGGCTACACCTTC. It encodes CASSIDADIPHGYTF. The full variable domain, in which reference TRBV19 and TRBJ1-2 provide the parts outside the CDR3, is DGGITQSPKYLFRKEGQNVTLSCEQNLNHDAMYWYRQDPGQGLRLIYYSQIVNDFQKGDIAEGYSVSREKKESFPLTVTSAQKNPTAFYLCASSIDADIPHGYTFGSGTRLTVV.

This clone was detected once. This chain connects TRBV5-8 to TRBJ2-3; D remains ambiguous. The CDR3 loop spans 12 amino acids. V was clipped by 0 bases and J by 7 bases, with 6 bases between them. Per germline, CDR1 SGHTS and CDR2 YDEGEE. The CDR3 sequence: CASSLAVNTQYF. CDR3 DNA: TGTGCCAGCAGCTTGGCCGTTAATACGCAGTATTTT.

The chain carries TRBV10-2 and TRBJ2-2; D may be TRBD1 or TRBD2 (7 bases each). V was pared by 7 bases and J by 6 bases, with 15 bases between. Germline V gene sequence: CDR1 WSHSY, CDR2 SAAADI. The length of the CDR3 is 14 residues. CDR3 sequence reads: CASKQGRVAGELFF. The CDR3 coding sequence is TGCGCCAGCAAACAGGGGAGGGTGGCCGGGGAGCTGTTTTTT.

This clone has only a few counts. The J gene is TRBJ1-4, the V gene TRBV15, with D unresolved. This CDR3 region has 15 residues. Germline V lookup: CDR1 LNHNV, CDR2 YYDKDF (reference sequence). V lost 5 bases and J lost 6, with 16 bases in between. For the CDR3, the DNA is TGTGCCACCAGCCAGAGAGCGGGGATTGATGAAAAACTGTTTTTT. It encodes CATSQRAGIDEKLFF.

This chain joins TRBV7-3 and TRBJ1-2, with D possibly being TRBD1 (5 bases). The CDR3 consists of 15 residues. The germline CDR1 and CDR2 sequences are SGHTA and FQGTGA. V dropped 2 bases and J dropped 7 bases, with 17 bases sitting between them. CDR3 DNA: TGTGCCAGCAGCTTACTCCCTGAGGGGAGGAGTGGCTACACCTTC. Protein product: CASSLLPEGRSGYTF.

The rearrangement joins TRBV6-1 to TRBJ2-7; 12 positions match TRBD1. Germline values: CDR1 MNHNS, CDR2 SASEGT. The length of the CDR3 is 15 residues. After removal of 3 bases from V and 8 bases from J, the junction contained 8 bases not matched to a gene. The DNA of the CDR3 is TGTGCCAGCAGTGACCGAGGGACAGGGGGCGCCAAGCAGTACTTC. This translates into CASSDRGTGGAKQYF.

The gene calls are TRBV5-4 and TRBJ2-2; TRBD1 aligns across 8 bases. CDR3 size: 15 residues. Germline lookup yields CDR1 SGHNT and CDR2 YYREEE (reference sequence). The V gene end was trimmed by 2 bases and the J gene end by 6 bases; junction bases not matched to a gene: 6. The CDR3 sequence is CASSFRTGYPGELFF. CDR3 nucleotide sequence: TGTGCCAGCAGCTTCCGGACAGGGTACCCCGGGGAGCTGTTTTTT.

The genes are TRBV4-1 and TRBJ2-6, with D unresolved. Trimming stripped 3 bases from V and 5 bases from J, with 8 bases between. The CDR3 spans 14 residues. In germline, CDR1 is MGHRA, CDR2 YSYEKL. The CDR3 DNA reads as TGCGCCAGCAGCCACCCGGCCAGGGCCAACGTCCTGACTTTC. Translation: CASSHPARANVLTF.

The V and J genes are TRBV10-3 and TRBJ1-5, with 8 nucleotides matching TRBD1. This CDR3 is 13 amino acids long. After removal of 6 bases from V and 5 bases from J, the junction contained 3 bases not matched to a gene. Per the germline V gene, CDR1 is ENHRY and CDR2 is SYGVKD. The CDR3 here is CAISQGADQPQHF. The CDR3 DNA follows: TGTGCCATCAGCCAGGGGGCGGATCAGCCCCAGCATTTT.

The count of this clone is one. This chain uses TRBV6-6 with TRBJ1-3; TRBD1 is a possible D gene (6 bases). CDR1 MNHNY and CDR2 SVGAGI come from the germline V gene (reference sequence). V shed 4 bases and J shed 3 bases, with 10 bases lying between them. CDR3 length: 14 residues. The DNA for the CDR3 is TGTGCCAGCAGTTTTTCAGGGGTTGGAAACACCATATATTTT. Protein sequence: CASSFSGVGNTIYF.